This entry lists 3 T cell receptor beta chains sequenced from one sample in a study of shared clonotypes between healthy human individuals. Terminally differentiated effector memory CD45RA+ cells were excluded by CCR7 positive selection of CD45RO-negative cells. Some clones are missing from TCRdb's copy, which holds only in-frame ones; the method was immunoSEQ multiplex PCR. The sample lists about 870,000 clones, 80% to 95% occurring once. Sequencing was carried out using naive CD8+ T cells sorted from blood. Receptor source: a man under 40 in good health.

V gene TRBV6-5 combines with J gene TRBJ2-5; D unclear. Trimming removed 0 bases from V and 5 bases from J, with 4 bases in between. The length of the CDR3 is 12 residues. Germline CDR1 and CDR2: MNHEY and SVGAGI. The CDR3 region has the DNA TGTGCCAGCAGTTACTCTTGGGAGACCCAGTACTTC. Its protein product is CASSYSWETQYF.

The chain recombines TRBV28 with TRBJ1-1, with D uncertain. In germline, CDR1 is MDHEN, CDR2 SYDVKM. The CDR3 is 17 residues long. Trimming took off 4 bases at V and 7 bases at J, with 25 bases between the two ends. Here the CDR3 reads CASSSQLQWTRPYEAFF. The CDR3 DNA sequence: TGTGCCAGCAGTTCACAACTCCAATGGACCCGGCCTTATGAAGCTTTCTTT.

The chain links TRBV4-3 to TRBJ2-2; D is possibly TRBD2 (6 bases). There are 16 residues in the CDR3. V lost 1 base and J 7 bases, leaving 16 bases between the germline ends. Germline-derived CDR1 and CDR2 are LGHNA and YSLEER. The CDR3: CASSQAMRGRGGELFF. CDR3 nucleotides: TGCGCCAGCAGCCAAGCTATGCGGGGACGGGGCGGGGAGCTGTTTTTT.